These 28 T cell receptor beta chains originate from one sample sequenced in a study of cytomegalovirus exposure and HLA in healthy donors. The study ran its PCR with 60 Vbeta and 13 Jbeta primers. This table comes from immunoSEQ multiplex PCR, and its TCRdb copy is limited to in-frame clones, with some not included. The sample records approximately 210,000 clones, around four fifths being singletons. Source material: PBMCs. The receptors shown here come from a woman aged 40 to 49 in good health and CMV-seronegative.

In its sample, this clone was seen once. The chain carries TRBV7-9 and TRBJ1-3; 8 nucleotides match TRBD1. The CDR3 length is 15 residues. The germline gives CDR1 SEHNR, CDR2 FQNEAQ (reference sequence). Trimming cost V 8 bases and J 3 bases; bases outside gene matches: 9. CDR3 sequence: CASSRAGGLGNTIYF. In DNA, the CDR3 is TGTGCCAGCTCCCGTGCAGGGGGCCTTGGAAACACCATATATTTT.

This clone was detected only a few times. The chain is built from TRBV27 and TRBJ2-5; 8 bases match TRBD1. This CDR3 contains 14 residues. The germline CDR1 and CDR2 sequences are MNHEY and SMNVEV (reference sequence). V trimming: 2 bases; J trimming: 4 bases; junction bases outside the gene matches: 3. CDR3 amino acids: CASSLAGGGETQYF. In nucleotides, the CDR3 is TGTGCCAGCAGTTTAGCAGGGGGCGGAGAGACCCAGTACTTC.

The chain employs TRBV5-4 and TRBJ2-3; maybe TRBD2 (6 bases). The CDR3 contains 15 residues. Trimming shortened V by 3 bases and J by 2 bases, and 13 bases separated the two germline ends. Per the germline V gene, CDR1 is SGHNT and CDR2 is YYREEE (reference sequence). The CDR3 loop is CASSSPAGLTDTQYF. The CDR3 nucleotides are TGTGCCAGCAGCTCCCCGGCGGGGCTCACAGATACGCAGTATTTT.

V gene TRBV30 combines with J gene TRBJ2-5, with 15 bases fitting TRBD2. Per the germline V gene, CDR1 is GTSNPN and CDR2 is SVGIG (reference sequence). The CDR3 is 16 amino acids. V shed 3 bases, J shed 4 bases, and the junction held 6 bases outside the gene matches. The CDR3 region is CAWSPGLAGGLETQYF. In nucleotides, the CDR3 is TGTGCCTGGAGCCCCGGACTAGCGGGAGGGTTAGAGACCCAGTACTTC.

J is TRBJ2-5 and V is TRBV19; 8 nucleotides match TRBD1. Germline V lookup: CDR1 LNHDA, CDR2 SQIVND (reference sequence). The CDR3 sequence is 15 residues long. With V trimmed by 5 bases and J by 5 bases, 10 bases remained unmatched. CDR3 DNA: TGTGCCAGTAGTCAACTCCCAGGGGGCCAGGAGACCCAGTACTTC. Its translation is CASSQLPGGQETQYF.

CDR3 nucleotides: TGTGCCACCAGCAGACCCTACAGGGGGACTGAAGCTTTCTTT. Translation: CATSRPYRGTEAFF. The chain is built from TRBV15 and TRBJ1-1; 8 bases are a match to TRBD1. The CDR3 consists of 14 residues. The germline CDR1 and CDR2 sequences are LNHNV and YYDKDF (reference sequence). V trimming: 2 bases; J trimming: 5 bases; junction bases outside the gene matches: 4.

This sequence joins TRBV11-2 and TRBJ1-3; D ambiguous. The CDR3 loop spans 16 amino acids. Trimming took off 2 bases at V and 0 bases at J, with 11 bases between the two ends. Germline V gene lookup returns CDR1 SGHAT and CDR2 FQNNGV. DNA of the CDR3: TGTGCCAGCAGCTTAAATTACGGAGACTCTGGAAACACCATATATTTT. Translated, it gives CASSLNYGDSGNTIYF.

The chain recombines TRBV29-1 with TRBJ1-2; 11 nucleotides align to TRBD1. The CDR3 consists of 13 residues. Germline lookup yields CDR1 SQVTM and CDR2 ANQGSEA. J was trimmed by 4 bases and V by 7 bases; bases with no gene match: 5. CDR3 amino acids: CSAQGQGAYGYTF. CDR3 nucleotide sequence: TGCAGCGCCCAAGGACAGGGGGCCTATGGCTACACCTTC.

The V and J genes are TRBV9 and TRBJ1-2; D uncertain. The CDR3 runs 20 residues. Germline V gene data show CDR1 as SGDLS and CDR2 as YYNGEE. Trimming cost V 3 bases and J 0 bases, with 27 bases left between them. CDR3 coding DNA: TGTGCCAGCAGCGAATACCGCCCGGTGGGCCCGGTGGTCGCTAACTATGGCTACACCTTC. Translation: CASSEYRPVGPVVANYGYTF.

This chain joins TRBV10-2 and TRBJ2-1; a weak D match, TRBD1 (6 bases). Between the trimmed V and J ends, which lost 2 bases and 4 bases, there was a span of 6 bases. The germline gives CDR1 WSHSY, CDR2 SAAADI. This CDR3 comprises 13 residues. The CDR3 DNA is TGCGCCAGCAGTGAGGGACAGTACAATGAGCAGTTCTTC. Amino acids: CASSEGQYNEQFF.

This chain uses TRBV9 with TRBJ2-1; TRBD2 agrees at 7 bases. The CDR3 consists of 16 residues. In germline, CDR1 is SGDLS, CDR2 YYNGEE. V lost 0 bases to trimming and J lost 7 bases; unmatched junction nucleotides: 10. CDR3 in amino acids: CASSVDGLVSANEQFF. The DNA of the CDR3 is TGTGCCAGCAGCGTAGATGGACTAGTGTCCGCAAATGAGCAGTTCTTC.

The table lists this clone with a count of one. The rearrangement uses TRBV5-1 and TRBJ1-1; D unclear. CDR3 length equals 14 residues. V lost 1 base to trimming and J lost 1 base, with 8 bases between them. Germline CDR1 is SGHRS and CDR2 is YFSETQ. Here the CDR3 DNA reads TGCGCCAGCAGCTTGTCGGTGCCGAACACTGAAGCTTTCTTT. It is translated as CASSLSVPNTEAFF.

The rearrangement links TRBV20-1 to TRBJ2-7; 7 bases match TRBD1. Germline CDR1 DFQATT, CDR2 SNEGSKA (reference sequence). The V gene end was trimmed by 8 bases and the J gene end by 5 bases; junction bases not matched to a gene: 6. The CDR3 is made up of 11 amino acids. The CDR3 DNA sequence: TGCAGTCCTACAGGGGCTCACGAGCAGTACTTC. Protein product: CSPTGAHEQYF.

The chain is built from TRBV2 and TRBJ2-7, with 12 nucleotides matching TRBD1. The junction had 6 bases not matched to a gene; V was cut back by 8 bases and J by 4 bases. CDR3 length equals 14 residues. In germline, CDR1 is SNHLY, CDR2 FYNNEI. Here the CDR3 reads CASARDRGRYEQYF. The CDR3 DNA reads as TGTGCCAGCGCGAGGGACAGGGGGCGGTACGAGCAGTACTTC. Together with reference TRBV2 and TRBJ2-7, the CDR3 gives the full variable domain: EPEVTQTPSHQVTQMGQEVILRCVPISNHLYFYWYRQILGQKVEFLVSFYNNEISEKSEIFDDQFSVERPDGSNFTLKIRSTKLEDSAMYFCASARDRGRYEQYFGPGTRLTVT.

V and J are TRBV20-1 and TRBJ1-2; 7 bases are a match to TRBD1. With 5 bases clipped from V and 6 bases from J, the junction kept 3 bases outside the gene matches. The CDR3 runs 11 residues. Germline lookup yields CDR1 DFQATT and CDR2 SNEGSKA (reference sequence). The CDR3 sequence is CSAHGTDGYTF. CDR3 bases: TGCAGTGCTCACGGGACAGATGGCTACACCTTC.

CDR3 in DNA: TGCGCCAGCAGCTTGGATGGCCATAATTCACCCCTCCACTTT. This sequence encodes CASSLDGHNSPLHF. This rearrangement joins TRBV5-1 to TRBJ1-6, with D hard to call. Trimming took 0 bases from V and 5 from J, leaving 6 bases between them. The CDR3 contains 14 residues. Germline-derived CDR1 and CDR2 are SGHRS and YFSETQ.

DNA for the CDR3: TGTGCCAGCAGCGAGAGGACAGTTAACTATGGCTACACCTTC. It translates to CASSERTVNYGYTF. The chain uses TRBV4-2 and TRBJ1-2, with D possibly TRBD1 on 6 matching bases. This CDR3 is 14 amino acids long. In germline, CDR1 is LGHNA, CDR2 YNFKEQ. V was cut by 5 bases and J by 1 base, with 11 bases left in between.

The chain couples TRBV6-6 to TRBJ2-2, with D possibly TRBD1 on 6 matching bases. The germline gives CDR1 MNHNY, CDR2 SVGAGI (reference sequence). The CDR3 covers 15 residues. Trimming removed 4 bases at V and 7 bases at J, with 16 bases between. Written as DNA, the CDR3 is TGTGCCAGCAGTTTATGGGCAGGGGCTATCGGGGAGCTGTTTTTT. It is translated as CASSLWAGAIGELFF.

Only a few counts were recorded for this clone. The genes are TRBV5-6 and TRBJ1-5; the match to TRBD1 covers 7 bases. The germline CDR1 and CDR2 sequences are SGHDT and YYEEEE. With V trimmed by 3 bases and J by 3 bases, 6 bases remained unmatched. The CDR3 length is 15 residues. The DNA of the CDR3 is TGTGCCAGCAGCTACGGACAGGCGCTCAATCAGCCCCAGCATTTT. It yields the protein CASSYGQALNQPQHF.

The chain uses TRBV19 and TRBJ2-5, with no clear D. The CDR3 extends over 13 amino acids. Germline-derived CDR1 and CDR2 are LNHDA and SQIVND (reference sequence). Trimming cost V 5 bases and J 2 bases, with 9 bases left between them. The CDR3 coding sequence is TGTGCCAGTAGTCCCACGCAGCAAGAGACCCAGTACTTC. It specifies CASSPTQQETQYF.

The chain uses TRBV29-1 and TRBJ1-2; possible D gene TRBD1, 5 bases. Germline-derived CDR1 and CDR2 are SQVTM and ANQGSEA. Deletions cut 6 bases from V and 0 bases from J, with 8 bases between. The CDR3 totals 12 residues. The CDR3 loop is CSVTGANYGYTF. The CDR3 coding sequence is TGCAGCGTGACGGGGGCTAACTATGGCTACACCTTC.

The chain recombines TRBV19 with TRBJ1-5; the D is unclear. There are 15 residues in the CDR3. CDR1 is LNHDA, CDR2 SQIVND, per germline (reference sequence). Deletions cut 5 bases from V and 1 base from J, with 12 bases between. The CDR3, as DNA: TGTGCCAGTAGTCCTCTTGCGAGAAGCAATCAGCCCCAGCATTTT. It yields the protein CASSPLARSNQPQHF.

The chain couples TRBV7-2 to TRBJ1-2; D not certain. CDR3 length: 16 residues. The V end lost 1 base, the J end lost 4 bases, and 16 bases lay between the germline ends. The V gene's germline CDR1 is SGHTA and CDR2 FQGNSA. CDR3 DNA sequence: TGTGCCAGCAGCTTAGGAGCAGTGGGGAGCGGCTATGGCTACACCTTC. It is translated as CASSLGAVGSGYGYTF. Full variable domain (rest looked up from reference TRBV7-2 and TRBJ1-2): GAGVSQSPSNKVTEKGKDVELRCDPISGHTALYWYRQSLGQGLEFLIYFQGNSAPDKSGLPSDRFSAERTGGSVSTLTIQRTQQEDSAVYLCASSLGAVGSGYGYTFGSGTRLTVV.

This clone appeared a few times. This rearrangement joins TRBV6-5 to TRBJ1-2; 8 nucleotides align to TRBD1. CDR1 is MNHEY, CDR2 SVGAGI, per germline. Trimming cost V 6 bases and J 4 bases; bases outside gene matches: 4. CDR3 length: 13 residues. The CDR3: CASRDRVGYGYTF. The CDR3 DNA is TGTGCCAGCAGGGACAGGGTCGGCTATGGCTACACCTTC.

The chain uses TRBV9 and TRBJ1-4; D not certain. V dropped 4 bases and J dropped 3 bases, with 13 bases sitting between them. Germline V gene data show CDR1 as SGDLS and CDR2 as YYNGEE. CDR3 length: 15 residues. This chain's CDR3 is CASSLGPESNEKLFF. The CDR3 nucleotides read TGTGCCAGCAGCCTTGGGCCCGAATCTAATGAAAAACTGTTTTTT.

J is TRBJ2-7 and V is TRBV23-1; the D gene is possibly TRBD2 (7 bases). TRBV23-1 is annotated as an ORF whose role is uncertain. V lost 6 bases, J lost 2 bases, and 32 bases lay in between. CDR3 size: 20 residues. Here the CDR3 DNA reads TGCGCCAGCAGCAAAACATCAGCGGGGAGGGGGGTTCCAAAAACCTACGAGCAGTACTTC. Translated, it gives CASSKTSAGRGVPKTYEQYF.

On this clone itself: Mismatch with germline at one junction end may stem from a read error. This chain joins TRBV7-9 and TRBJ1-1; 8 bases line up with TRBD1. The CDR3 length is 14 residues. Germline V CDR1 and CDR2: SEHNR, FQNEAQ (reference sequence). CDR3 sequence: CSSSSRDRLTEAFF. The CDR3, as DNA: TGTTCCAGCAGCTCCAGGGACAGGTTAACTGAAGCTTTCTTT.

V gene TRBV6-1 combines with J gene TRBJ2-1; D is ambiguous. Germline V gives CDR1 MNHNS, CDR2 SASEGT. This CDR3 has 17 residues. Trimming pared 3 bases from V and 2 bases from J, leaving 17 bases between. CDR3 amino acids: CASSDLTPTLTYNEQFF. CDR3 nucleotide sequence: TGTGCCAGCAGTGACCTGACACCGACCTTAACCTACAATGAGCAGTTCTTC.